The T cell receptor beta chain under discussion was sequenced for a study of cytomegalovirus exposure and HLA in healthy donors. Researchers ran the PCR with 60 Vbeta and 13 Jbeta primers. As originally analysed: Later analysis identified around 85 million unique TCR beta chains, 9 million to 13 million shared. The protocol was immunoSEQ multiplex PCR, while the TCRdb copy is restricted to in-frame clones and leaves out a portion. The V and J calls and clone size come from that table; D and trimming were worked out from the DNA. The profile shows 99,000 or so clones, approximately 80% of them singletons. CDR3 length: 14 residues. V was cut by 2 bases and J by 3 bases, with 10 bases left in between. Germline lookup yields CDR1 KGHSH and CDR2 LQKENI. Study results and limitations: More clonal expansion characterized HLA-associated TCR beta chains than equally common others in a later analysis. In a later analysis, TCR association rates varied by HLA locus: DRB1 most, HLA-C fewest. A likely sequencing artifact accounted for one observed cluster of highly shared sequence variants.

This clone has a count of ten or more. Antigen: not known. The rearrangement uses TRBV18 and TRBJ1-2; possibly TRBD1 for D (5 bases). Specimen: PBMCs. The receptor's source is a man aged 60-69 years in good health and CMV-seropositive. CDR3 coding DNA: TGTGCCAGCTCACCAGGATTAGGGGACTATGGCTACACCTTC. This codes for CASSPGLGDYGYTF. Filled out from reference TRBV18 and TRBJ1-2, the complete variable domain reads NAGVMQNPRHLVRRRGQEARLRCSPMKGHSHVYWYRQLPEEGLKFMVYLQKENIIDESGMPKERFSAEFPKEGPSILRIQQVVRGDSAAYFCASSPGLGDYGYTFGSGTRLTVV.